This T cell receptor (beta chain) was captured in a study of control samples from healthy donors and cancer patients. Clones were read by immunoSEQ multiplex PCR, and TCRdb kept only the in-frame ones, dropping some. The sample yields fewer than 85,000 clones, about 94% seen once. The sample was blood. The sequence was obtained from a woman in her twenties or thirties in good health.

CDR3 DNA sequence: TGTGCCAGCAGCCCCGGTATCGGTAATTCACCCCTCCACTTT. Amino acids: CASSPGIGNSPLHF. The chain couples TRBV9 to TRBJ1-6; D remains unclear. The V gene lost 4 bases and the J gene lost 6 bases, with 11 bases spanning the gap. This CDR3 is 14 amino acids long. CDR1 is SGDLS and CDR2 is YYNGEE in the germline V gene.